These 8 T cell receptor beta chains came from one sample sequenced in a study of tumor-infiltrating lymphocytes in primary liver carcinoma. Blood RNA came from unsorted whole blood; germline DNA was also extracted. cDNA specific to TCR beta was made from approximately 0.55 ug of total RNA, with a constant-region primer employed for priming. Slightly modified ARM-PCR served as the procedure for the TCR beta libraries. These libraries came from three rounds of nested multiplex PCR. Two initial PCR rounds of roughly 10 cycles each paired TRBV1-TRBV30 forward primers with a C-beta reverse primer. TCRdb redid the calling of the multiplex PCR reads with MiXCR, one entry per CDR3 protein. The sample yields 310,000 or so distinct CDR3 sequences, roughly two thirds seen once. What was sequenced was peripheral blood. The receptors shown here come from a man aged 40-49 years with primary liver carcinoma and hepatitis B virus infection.

This clonotype was counted many times. The genes are TRBV4-3 and TRBJ2-3; tentatively, D is TRBD1 or TRBD2 (7 bases each). From germline, CDR1 is LGHNA and CDR2 YSLEER. Trimming stripped 0 bases from V and 0 bases from J, with 22 bases between. This CDR3 region has 20 residues. The CDR3 bases are TGCGCCAGCAGCCAAGATCATGGAGGGGGCCGAGCGGGGAGCACAGATACGCAGTATTTT. Translated: CASSQDHGGGRAGSTDTQYF.

V and J are TRBV6-6 and TRBJ1-1; D gene ambiguous. There are 13 residues in the CDR3. Germline V gene sequence: CDR1 MNHNY, CDR2 SVGAGI (reference sequence). The V end lost 5 bases, the J end lost 1 base, and 8 bases lay between the germline ends. In DNA, the CDR3 is TGTGCCAGCAGTATCTACACGAACACTGAAGCTTTCTTT. Protein product: CASSIYTNTEAFF.

This clonotype was seen a few times. Possible read error: a much larger clone is one base away. This chain links TRBV5-4 with TRBJ1-4, with D uncertain. The CDR3 spans 12 residues. Per germline, CDR1 SGHNT and CDR2 YYREEE (reference sequence). CDR3 sequence: CVSSLVGQREVF. The CDR3 nucleotides read TGTGTCAGCAGCTTGGTAGGGCAGAGAGAAGTTTTT.

J is TRBJ2-1 and V is TRBV10-2; 8 bases agree with TRBD2. This CDR3 spans 16 amino acids. CDR1 and CDR2 from the germline V gene are WSHSY and SAAADI. The junction had 9 bases not matched to a gene; V was cut back by 2 bases and J by 6 bases. The CDR3 spells CASSENPAGVSNEQFF. The DNA for the CDR3 is TGCGCCAGCAGTGAGAATCCAGCGGGGGTGTCCAATGAGCAGTTCTTC.

Of note for this clonotype: At one boundary the junction diverges from the germline segment, which might be a read error. The chain joins TRBV28 to TRBJ2-2, with TRBD2 as a possible D gene (5 bases). This CDR3 is built from 16 residues. The germline V gene encodes CDR1 MDHEN and CDR2 SYDVKM. In nucleotides, the CDR3 is TGTGTCAGCAGTCACGTATACAGATCGAACACCGGGGAGTTGTTTTTT. Amino acid sequence: CVSSHVYRSNTGELFF.

This clonotype was observed a single time. The genes are TRBV18 and TRBJ1-1; perhaps TRBD1 as D (6 bases). The CDR3 runs to 18 residues. The V gene's germline CDR1 is KGHSH and CDR2 LQKENI. The ends were cut back, 1 base at V and 1 base at J, with 19 bases in the middle. As DNA, the CDR3 is TGTGCCAGCTCACCACTCACGAGGGTTAACAGGGCGAACACTGAAGCTTTCTTT. Protein product: CASSPLTRVNRANTEAFF. Filled out from reference TRBV18 and TRBJ1-1, the complete variable domain reads NAGVMQNPRHLVRRRGQEARLRCSPMKGHSHVYWYRQLPEEGLKFMVYLQKENIIDESGMPKERFSAEFPKEGPSILRIQQVVRGDSAAYFCASSPLTRVNRANTEAFFGQGTRLTVV.

In nucleotides, the CDR3 is TGTGCCAGCTTAGTGGGGTACAATGAGCAGTTCTTC. Amino acids: CASLVGYNEQFF. The genes are TRBV11-2 and TRBJ2-1; D is ambiguous. Germline values: CDR1 SGHAT, CDR2 FQNNGV. Trimming removed 8 bases from V and 4 bases from J, with 9 bases in between. The CDR3 runs 12 residues.

This clonotype was counted at least ten times. The chain employs TRBV4-2 and TRBJ2-2, with 7 nucleotides matching TRBD1. The J segment lost 1 base and the V segment lost 6 bases, leaving 5 bases of the junction unmatched. The CDR3 spans 15 residues. Germline V CDR1 and CDR2: LGHNA, YNFKEQ. CDR3 sequence (DNA): TGTGCCAGCAGATTTGACAGGGAGAACACCGGGGAGCTGTTTTTT. Protein product: CASRFDRENTGELFF.